This T cell receptor beta chain was profiled in a study of cytomegalovirus exposure and HLA in healthy donors. Concerning this clone: What it binds is unknown.

Healthy individuals who donated bone marrow served as the donors. The study sampled nominally healthy donors, though unrecorded immune exposures were likely. PCR primers comprised 60 Vbeta and 13 Jbeta primers. Sequencing used immunoSEQ multiplex PCR; TCRdb keeps in-frame clones, though not all of them. The table has roughly 200,000 clones, about four fifths seen once. Whole-study results and caveats: In a later analysis, at a false discovery rate of 0.05, roughly 16,000 TCR beta sequences matched HLA alleles. For most subjects, TCR beta sequences were reported to predict HLA-A and HLA-B alleles with accuracy.

Between the trimmed V and J ends, which lost 5 bases and 0 bases, there was a span of 12 bases. The CDR3 spans 15 residues. Looked up from germline, CDR1 is SGHKS and CDR2 is YYEKEE (reference sequence). The sequence came from a female donor in good health and CMV-seronegative. The chain joins TRBV5-5 to TRBJ1-3; D gene unclear. Sequencing was done on a sample of PBMCs. CDR3 region: CASSIRAVSGNTIYF. Written as DNA, the CDR3 is TGTGCCAGCAGTATCCGTGCGGTCTCTGGAAACACCATATATTTT.